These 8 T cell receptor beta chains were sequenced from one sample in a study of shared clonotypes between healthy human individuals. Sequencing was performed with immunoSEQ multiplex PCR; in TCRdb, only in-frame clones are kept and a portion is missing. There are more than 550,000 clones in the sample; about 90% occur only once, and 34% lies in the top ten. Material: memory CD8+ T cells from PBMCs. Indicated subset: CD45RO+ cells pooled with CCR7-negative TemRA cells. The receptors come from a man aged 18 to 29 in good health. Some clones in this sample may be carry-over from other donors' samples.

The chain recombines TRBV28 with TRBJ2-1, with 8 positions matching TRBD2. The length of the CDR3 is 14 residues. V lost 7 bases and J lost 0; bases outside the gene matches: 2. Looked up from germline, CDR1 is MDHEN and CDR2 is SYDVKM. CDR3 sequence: CASISGSSYNEQFF. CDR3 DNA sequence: TGTGCCAGCATCAGCGGGAGCTCCTACAATGAGCAGTTCTTC. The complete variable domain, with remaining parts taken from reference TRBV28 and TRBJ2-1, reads DVKVTQSSRYLVKRTGEKVFLECVQDMDHENMFWYRQDPGLGLRLIYFSYDVKMKEKGDIPEGYSVSREKKERFSLILESASTNQTSMYLCASISGSSYNEQFFGPGTRLTVL.

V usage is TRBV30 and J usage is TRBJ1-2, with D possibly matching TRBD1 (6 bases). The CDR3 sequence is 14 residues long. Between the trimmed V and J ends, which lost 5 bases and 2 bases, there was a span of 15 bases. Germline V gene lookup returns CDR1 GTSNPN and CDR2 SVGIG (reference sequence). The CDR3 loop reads CAWAVGQLNYGYTF. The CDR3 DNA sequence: TGTGCCTGGGCGGTTGGACAGTTAAACTATGGCTACACCTTC.

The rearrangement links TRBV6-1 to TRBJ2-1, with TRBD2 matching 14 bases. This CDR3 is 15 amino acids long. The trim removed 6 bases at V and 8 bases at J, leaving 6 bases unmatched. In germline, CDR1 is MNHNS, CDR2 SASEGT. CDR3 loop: CASRPGLAGAYEQFF. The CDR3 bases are TGTGCCAGCAGGCCGGGACTAGCGGGAGCCTATGAGCAGTTCTTC.

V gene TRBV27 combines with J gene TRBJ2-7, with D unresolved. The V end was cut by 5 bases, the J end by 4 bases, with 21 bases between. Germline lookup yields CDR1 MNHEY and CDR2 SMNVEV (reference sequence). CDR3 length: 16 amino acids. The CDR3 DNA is TGTGCCAGCAGTCCCCTACCCGAGCCACTACAATACGAGCAGTACTTC. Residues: CASSPLPEPLQYEQYF.

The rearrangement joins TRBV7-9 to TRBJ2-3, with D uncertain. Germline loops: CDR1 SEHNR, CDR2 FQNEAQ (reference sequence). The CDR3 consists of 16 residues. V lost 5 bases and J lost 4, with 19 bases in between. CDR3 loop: CASSVLSIKGPDTQYF. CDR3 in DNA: TGTGCCAGCAGCGTTCTTTCCATCAAGGGCCCAGATACGCAGTATTTT.

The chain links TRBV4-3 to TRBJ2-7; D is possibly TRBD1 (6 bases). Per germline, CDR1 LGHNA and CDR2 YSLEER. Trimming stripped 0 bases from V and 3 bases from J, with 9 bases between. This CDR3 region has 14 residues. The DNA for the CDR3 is TGCGCCAGCAGCCAAGACGAAGGGGGCTACGAGCAGTACTTC. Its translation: CASSQDEGGYEQYF.

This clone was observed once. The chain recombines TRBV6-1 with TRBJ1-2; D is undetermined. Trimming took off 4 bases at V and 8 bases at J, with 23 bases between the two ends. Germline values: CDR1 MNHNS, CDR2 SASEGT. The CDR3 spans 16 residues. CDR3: CASSASYVTQVFGYTF. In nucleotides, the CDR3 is TGTGCCAGCAGTGCATCCTACGTGACGCAGGTTTTCGGCTACACCTTC.

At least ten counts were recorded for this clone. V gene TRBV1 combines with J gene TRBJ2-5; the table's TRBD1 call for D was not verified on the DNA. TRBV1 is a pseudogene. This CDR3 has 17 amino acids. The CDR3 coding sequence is TGCACCAGCAGCCAGTCATCAAGGACAGGGGTTGTGGAGACCCAGTACTTC. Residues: CTSSQSSRTGVVETQYF.